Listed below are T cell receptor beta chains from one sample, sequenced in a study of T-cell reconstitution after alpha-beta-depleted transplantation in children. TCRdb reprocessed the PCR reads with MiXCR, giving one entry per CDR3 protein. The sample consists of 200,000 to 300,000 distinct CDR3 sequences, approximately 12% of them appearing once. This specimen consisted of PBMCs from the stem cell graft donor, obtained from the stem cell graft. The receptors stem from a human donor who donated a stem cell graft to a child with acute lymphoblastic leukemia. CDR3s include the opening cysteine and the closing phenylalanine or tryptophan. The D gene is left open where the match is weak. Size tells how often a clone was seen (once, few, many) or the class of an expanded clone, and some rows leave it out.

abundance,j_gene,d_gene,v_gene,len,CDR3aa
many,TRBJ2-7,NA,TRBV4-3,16,CASSQAPTGHLYEQYF
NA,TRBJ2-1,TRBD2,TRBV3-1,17,CASSRRLARSSYNEQFF
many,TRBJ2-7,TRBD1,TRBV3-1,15,CASSHLGQGSYEQYF
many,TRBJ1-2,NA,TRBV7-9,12,CASSLVRDGYTF
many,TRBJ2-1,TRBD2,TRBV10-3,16,CAISGLAGGSYNEQFF
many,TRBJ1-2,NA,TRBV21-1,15,CASSKCCRPSYGYTF
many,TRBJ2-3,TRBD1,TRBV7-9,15,CASSHRDRIGDTQYF
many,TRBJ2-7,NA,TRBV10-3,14,CAISEKGSSYEQYF
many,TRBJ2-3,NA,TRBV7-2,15,CASSLANQYTDTQYF
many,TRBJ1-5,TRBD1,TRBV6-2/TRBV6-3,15,CASSYHRQGNQPQHF
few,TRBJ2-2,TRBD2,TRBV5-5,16,CASRSVTSANTGELFF
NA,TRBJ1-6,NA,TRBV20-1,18,CSAPPPQGITSYNSPLHF
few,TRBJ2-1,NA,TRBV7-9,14,CASSLAGTPQGQFF
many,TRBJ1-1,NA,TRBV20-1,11,CSASGVTEAFF
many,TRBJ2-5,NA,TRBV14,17,CASSQEFGRGHQETQYF
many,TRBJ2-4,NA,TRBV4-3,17,CASSQDLGAGPKNIQYF
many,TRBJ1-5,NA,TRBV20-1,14,CSARDLGADQPQHF
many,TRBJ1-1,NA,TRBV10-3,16,CAISTDRGYMNTEAFF
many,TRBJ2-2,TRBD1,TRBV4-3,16,CASSQGQGQGAGELFF
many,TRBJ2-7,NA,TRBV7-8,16,CASSLESGPYSYEQYF
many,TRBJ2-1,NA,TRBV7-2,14,CASSLGPGWGEQFF